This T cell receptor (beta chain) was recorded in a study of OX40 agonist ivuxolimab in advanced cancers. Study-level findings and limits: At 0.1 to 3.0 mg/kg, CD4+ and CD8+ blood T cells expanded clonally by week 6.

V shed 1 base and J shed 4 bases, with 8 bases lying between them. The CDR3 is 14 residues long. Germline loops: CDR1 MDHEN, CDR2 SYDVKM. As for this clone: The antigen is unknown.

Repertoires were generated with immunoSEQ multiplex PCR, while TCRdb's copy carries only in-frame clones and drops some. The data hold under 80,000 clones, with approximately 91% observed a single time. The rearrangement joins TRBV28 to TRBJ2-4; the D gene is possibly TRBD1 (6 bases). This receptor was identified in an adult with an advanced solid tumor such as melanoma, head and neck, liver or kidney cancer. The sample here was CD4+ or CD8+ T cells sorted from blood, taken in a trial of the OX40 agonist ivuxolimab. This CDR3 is CASSLLDSKNIQYF. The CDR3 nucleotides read TGTGCCAGCAGTTTATTGGACAGTAAAAACATTCAGTACTTC.